This T cell receptor beta chain was documented in a study of blood T cell repertoires in COVID-19. This table comes from immunoSEQ multiplex PCR, and its TCRdb copy is limited to in-frame clones, with some not included. The table lists about 480,000 clones, roughly 91% of them singletons. This CDR3 is 14 amino acids long. This chain uses TRBV21-1 with TRBJ1-5. TRBV21-1 is reported as a pseudogene. This sequence originates from a woman aged 50 to 60 with COVID-19, enrolled during active disease. The specimen sequenced was peripheral blood. The CDR3 DNA reads TGTGCCAGCAGCAAAGGCCGGGGTCTTCAGCCCCAGCATTTT. Translating it yields CASSKGRGLQPQHF.